The source of this T cell receptor beta chain is a study of blood T cell repertoires in COVID-19. The overall study: Donors in the United States, Italy and Spain gave samples during acute or convalescent COVID-19.

Two consecutive negative NP/OP PCR tests, clearance, or resolved symptoms defined Cohort 3 recovery. The assay was immunoSEQ multiplex PCR, and TCRdb's table has in-frame clones only and misses some. The data show nearly 350,000 clones, roughly 84% seen once. This clone appeared once. The CDR3 runs to 11 residues. Germline CDR1 and CDR2: DFQATT and SNEGSKA (reference sequence). Sequencing was performed on PBMCs or T cells enriched from blood (not recorded which). V gene TRBV20-1 combines with J gene TRBJ2-1, with a possible D match to TRBD2 (6 bases). This clonotype originated in a woman aged 25 to 39 who had recovered from COVID-19. CDR3 region: CSGEVGNEQFF. The CDR3 nucleotides read TGCAGCGGGGAGGTGGGAAATGAGCAGTTCTTC.